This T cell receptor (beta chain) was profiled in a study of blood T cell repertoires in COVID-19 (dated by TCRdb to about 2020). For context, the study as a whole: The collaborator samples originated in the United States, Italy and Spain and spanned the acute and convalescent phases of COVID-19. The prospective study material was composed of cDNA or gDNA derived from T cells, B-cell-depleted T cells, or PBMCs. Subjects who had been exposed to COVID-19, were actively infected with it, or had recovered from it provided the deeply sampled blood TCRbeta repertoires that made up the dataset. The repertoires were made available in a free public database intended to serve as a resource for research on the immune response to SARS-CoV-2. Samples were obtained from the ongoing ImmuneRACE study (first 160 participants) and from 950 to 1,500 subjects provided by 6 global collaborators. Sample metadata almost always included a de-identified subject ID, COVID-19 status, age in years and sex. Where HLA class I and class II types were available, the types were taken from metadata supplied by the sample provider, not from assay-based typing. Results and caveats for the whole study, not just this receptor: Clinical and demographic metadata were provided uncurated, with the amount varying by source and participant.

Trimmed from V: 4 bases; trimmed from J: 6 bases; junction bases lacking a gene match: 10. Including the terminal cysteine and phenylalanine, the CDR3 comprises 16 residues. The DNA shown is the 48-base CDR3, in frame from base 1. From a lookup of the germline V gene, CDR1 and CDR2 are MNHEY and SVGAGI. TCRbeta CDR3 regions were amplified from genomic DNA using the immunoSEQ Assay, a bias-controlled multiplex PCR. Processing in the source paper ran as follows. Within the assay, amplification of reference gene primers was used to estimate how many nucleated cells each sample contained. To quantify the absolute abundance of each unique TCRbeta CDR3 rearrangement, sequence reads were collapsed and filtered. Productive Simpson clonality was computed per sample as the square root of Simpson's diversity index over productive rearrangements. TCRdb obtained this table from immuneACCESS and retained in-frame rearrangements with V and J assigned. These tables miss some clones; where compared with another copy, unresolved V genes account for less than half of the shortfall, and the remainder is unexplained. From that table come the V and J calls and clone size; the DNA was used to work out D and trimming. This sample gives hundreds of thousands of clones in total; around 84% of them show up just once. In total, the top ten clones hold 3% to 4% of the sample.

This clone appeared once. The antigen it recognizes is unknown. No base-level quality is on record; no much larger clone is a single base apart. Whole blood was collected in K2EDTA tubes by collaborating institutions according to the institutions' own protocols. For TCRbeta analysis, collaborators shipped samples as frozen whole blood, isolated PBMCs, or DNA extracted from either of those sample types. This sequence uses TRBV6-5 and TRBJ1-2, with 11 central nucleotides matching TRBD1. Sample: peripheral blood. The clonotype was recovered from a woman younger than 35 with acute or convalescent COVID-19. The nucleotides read TGTGCCAGCAGTTCTGGGACAGGGGGAAGAAGGAATGGCTACACCTTC. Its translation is CASSSGTGGRRNGYTF.